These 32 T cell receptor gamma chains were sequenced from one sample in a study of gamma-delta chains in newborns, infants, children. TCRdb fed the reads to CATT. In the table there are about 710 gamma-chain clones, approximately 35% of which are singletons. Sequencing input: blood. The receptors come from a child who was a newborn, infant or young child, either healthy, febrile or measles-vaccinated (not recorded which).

DNA for the CDR3: TGTGCCTTGTGGGAGGTGCCCACACAAGAGTTGGGCAAAAAAATCAAGGTATTT. Its protein product is CALWEVPTQELGKKIKVF. V usage is TRGV9 and J usage is TRGJP. TCRdb carries no J gene annotation; the J gene was assigned here by matching the DNA with germline. The germline V gene encodes CDR1 GITISATS and CDR2 ISYDGTV (reference sequence). There are 18 residues in the CDR3. Unmatched junction bases numbered 6, after V lost 0 bases and J lost 4 bases.

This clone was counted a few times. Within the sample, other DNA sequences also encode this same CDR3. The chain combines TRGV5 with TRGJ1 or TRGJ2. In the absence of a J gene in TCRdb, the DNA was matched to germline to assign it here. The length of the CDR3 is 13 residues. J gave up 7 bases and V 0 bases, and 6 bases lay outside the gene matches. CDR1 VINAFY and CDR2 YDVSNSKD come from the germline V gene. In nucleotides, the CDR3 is TGTGCCACCTGGGACAGGCCCCGATATAAGAAACTCTTT. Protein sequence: CATWDRPRYKKLF.

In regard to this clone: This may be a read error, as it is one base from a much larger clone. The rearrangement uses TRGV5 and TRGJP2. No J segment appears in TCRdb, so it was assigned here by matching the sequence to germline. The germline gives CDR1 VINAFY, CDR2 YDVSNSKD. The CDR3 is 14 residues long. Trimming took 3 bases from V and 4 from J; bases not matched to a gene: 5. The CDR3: CATWDGVSDWIKTF. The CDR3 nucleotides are TGTGCCACCTGGGACGGGGTTAGTGATTGGATCAAGACGTTT.

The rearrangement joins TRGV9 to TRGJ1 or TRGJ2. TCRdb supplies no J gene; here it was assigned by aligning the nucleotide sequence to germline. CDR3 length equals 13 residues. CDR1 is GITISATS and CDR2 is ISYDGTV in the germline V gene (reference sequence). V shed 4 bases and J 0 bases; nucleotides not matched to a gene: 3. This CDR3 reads CALWDQNYYKKLF. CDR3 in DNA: TGTGCCTTGTGGGACCAGAATTATTATAAGAAACTCTTT.

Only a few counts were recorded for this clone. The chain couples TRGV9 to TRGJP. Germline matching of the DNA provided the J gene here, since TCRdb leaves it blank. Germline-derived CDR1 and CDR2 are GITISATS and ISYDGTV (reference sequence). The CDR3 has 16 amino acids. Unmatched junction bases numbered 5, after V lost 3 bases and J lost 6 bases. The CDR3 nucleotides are TGTGCCTTGTGGGAGAGTCGAGAGTTGGGCAAAAAAATCAAGGTATTT. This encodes CALWESRELGKKIKVF.

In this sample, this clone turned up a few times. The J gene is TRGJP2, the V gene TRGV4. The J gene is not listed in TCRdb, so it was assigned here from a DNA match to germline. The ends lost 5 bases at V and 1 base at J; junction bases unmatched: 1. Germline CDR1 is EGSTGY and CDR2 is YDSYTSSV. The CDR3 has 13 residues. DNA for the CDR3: TGTGCCACCTGGGCTAGTAGTGATTGGATCAAGACGTTT. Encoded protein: CATWASSDWIKTF.

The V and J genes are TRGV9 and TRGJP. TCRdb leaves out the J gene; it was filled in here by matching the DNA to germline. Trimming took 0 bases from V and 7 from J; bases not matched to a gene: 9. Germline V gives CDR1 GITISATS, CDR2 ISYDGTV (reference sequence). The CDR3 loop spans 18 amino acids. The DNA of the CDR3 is TGTGCCTTGTGGGAGGTGCAGTCTGAGGAGTTGGGCAAAAAAATCAAGGTATTT. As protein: CALWEVQSEELGKKIKVF.

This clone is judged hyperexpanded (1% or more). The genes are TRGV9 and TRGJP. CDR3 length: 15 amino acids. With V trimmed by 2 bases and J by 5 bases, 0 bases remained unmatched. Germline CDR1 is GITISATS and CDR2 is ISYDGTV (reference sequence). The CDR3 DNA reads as TGTGCCTTGTGGGAGGAAGAGTTGGGCAAAAAAATCAAGGTATTT. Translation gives CALWEEELGKKIKVF.

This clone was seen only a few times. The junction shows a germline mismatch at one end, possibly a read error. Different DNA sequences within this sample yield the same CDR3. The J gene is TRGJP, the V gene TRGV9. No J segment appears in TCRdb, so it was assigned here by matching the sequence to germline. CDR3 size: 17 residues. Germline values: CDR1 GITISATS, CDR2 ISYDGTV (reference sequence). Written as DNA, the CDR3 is TGTGCCTTGTGGGAGGTGCACGGGGAGTTGGGTAAAAAAATCAAGGTATTT. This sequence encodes CALWEVHGELGKKIKVF.

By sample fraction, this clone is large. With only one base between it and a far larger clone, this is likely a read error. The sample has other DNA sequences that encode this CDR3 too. The CDR3 protein is CALWEVPELGKKIKVF. Written as DNA, the CDR3 is TGTGCCTTGTGGGAGGTGCCAGAGTTGGGCAAAAAAATCAAGGTATTT. The chain uses TRGV9 and TRGJP. The J gene is not listed in TCRdb, so it was assigned here from a DNA match to germline. CDR3 length: 16 amino acids. Germline assignment: CDR1 GITISATS and CDR2 ISYDGTV (reference sequence). After removal of 0 bases from V and 6 bases from J, the junction contained 2 bases not matched to a gene.

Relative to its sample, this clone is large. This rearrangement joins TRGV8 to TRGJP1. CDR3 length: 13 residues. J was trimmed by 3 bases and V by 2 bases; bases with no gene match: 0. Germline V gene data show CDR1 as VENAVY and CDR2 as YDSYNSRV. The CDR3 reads CATWDTTGWFKIF. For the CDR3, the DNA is TGTGCCACCTGGGATACCACTGGTTGGTTCAAGATATTT.

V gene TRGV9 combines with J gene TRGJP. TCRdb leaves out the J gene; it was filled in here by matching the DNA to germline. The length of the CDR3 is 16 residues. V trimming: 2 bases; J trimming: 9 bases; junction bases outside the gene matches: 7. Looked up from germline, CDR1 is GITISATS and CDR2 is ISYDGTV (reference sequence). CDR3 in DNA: TGTGCCTTGTGGGAGGCTCATATGTTGGGCAAAAAAATCAAGGTATTT. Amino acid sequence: CALWEAHMLGKKIKVF.

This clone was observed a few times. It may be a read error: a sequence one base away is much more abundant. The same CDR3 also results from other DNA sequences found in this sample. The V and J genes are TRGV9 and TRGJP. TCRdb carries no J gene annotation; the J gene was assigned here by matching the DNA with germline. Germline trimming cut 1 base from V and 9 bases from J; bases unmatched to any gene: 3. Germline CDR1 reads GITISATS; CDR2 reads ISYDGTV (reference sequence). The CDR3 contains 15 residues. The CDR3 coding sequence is TGTGCCTTGTGGGAGGTAGGGTTGGGCAAAAAAATCAAGGTATTT. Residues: CALWEVGLGKKIKVF.

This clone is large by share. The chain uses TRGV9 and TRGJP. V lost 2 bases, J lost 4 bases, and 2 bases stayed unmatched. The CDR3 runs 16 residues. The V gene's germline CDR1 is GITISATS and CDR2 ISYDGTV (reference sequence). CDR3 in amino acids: CALWEEQELGKKIKVF. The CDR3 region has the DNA TGTGCCTTGTGGGAGGAACAAGAGTTGGGCAAAAAAATCAAGGTATTT.

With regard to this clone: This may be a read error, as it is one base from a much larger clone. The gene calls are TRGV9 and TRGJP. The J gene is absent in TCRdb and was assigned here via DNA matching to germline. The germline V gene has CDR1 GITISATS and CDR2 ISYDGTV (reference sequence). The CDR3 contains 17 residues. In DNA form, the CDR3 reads TGTGCCTTGTGGGACGTTCGGCAAGGGTTGGGCAAAAAAATCAAGGTATTT. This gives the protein CALWDVRQGLGKKIKVF.

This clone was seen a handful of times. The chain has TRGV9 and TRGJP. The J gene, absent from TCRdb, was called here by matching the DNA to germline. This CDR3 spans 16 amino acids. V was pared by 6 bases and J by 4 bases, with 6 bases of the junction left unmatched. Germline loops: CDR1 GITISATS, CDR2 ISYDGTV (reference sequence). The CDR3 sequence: CALWTSQELGKKIKVF. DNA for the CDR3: TGTGCCTTGTGGACCTCTCAAGAGTTGGGCAAAAAAATCAAGGTATTT.

The CDR3: CALWEPPYPPELGKKIKVF. The CDR3 DNA follows: TGTGCCTTGTGGGAGCCCCCATATCCCCCAGAGTTGGGCAAAAAAATCAAGGTATTT. The V gene is TRGV9, the J gene TRGJP. TCRdb carries no J gene annotation; the J gene was assigned here by matching the DNA with germline. V was clipped by 3 bases and J by 6 bases; unmatched bases: 14. The CDR3 is 19 amino acids. In germline, CDR1 is GITISATS, CDR2 ISYDGTV (reference sequence).

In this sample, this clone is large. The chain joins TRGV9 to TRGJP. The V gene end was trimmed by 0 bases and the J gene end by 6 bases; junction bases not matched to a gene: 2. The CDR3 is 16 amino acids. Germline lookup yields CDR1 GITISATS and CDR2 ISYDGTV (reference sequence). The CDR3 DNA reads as TGTGCCTTGTGGGAGGTGGCAGAGTTGGGCAAAAAAATCAAGGTATTT. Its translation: CALWEVAELGKKIKVF.

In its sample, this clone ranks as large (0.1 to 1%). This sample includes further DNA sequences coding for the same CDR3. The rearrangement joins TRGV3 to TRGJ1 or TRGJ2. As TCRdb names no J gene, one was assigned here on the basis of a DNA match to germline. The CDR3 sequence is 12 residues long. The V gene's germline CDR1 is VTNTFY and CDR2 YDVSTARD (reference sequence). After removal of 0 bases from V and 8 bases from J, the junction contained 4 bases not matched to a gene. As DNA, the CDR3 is TGTGCCACCTGGGACAGGCGGGATAAGAAACTCTTT. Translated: CATWDRRDKKLF.

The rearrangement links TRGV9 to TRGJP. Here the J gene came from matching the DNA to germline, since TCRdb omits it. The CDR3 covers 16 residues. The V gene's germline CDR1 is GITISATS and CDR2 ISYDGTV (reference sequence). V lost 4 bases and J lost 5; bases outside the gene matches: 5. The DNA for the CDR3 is TGTGCCTTGTGGGATATAAAAGAGTTGGGCAAAAAAATCAAGGTATTT. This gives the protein CALWDIKELGKKIKVF.

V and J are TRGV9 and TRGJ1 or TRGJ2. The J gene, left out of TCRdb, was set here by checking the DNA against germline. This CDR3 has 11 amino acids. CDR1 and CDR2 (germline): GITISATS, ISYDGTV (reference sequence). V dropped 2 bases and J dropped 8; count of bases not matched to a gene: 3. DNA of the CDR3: TGTGCCTTGTGGGAGGCGAATAAGAAACTCTTT. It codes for CALWEANKKLF.

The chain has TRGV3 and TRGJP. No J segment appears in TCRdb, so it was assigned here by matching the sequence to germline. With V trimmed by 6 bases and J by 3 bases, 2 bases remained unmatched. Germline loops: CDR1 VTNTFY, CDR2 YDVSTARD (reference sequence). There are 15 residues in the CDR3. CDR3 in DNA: TGTGCCACCTGGACGCAAGAGTTGGGCAAAAAAATCAAGGTATTT. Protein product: CATWTQELGKKIKVF.

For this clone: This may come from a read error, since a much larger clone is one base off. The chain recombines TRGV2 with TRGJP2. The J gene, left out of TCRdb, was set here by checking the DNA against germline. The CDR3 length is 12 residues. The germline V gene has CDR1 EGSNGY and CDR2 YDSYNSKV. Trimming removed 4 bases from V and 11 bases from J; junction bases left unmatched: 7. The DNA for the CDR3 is TGTGCCACCTGGGATGGAGACTGGATCAAGACGTTT. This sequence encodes CATWDGDWIKTF.

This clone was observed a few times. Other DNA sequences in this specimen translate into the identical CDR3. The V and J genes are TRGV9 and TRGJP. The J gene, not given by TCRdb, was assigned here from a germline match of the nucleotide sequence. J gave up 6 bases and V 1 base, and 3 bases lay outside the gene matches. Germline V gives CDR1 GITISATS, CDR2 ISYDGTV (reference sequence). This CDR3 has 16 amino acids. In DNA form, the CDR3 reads TGTGCCTTGTGGGAGGTTTCAGAGTTGGGCAAAAAAATCAAGGTATTT. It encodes CALWEVSELGKKIKVF.

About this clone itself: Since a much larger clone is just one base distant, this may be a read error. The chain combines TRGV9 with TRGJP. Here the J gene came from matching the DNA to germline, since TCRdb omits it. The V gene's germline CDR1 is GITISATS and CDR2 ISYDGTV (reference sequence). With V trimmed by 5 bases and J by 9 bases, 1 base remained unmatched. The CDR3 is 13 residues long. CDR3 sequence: CALWGLGKKIKVF. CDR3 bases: TGTGCCTTGTGGGGGTTGGGCAAAAAAATCAAGGTATTT.

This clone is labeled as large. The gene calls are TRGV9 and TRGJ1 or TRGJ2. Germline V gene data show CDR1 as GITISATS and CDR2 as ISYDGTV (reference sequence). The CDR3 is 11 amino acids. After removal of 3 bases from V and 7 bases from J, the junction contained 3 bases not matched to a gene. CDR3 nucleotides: TGTGCCTTGTGGGAGCAGTATAAGAAACTCTTT. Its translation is CALWEQYKKLF.

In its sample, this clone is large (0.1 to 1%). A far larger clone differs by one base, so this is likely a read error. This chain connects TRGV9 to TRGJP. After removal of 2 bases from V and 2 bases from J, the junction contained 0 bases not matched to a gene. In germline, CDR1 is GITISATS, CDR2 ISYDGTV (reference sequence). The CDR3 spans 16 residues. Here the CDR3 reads CALWEGQELGKKIKVF. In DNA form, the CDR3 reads TGTGCCTTGTGGGAGGGGCAAGAGTTGGGCAAAAAAATCAAGGTATTT.

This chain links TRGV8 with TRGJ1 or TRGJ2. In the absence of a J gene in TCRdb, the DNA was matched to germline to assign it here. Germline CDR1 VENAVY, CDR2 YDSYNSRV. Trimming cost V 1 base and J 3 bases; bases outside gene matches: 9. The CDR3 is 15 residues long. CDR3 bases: TGTGCCACCTGGGATAGAAAGGGCCCTTATTATAAGAAACTCTTT. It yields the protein CATWDRKGPYYKKLF.

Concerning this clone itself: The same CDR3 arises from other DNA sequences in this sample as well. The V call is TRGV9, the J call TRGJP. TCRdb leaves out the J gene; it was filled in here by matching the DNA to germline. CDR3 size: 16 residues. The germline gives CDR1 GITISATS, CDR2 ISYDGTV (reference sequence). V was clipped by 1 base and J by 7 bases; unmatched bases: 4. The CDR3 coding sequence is TGTGCCTTGTGGGAGGTACCCGAGTTGGGCAAAAAAATCAAGGTATTT. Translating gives CALWEVPELGKKIKVF.

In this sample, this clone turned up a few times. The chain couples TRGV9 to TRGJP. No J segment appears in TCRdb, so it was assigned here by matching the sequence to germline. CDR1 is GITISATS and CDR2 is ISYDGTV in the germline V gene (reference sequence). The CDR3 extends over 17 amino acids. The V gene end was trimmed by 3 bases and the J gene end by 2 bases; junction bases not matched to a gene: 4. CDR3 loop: CALWESRQELGKKIKVF. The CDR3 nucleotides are TGTGCCTTGTGGGAGAGCCGGCAAGAGTTGGGCAAAAAAATCAAGGTATTT.

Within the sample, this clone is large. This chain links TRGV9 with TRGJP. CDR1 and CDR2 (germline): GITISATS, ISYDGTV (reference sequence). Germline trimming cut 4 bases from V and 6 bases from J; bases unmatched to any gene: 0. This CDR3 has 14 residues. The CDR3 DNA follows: TGTGCCTTGTGGGAAGAGTTGGGCAAAAAAATCAAGGTATTT. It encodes CALWEELGKKIKVF.

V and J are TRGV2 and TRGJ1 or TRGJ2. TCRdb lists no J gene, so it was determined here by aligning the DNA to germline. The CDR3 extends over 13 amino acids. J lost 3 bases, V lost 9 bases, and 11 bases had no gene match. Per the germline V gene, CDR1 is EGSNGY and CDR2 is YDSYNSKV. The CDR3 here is CATASPIYYKKLF. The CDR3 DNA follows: TGTGCCACCGCGTCCCCGATTTATTATAAGAAACTCTTT.